The 27 T cell receptor beta chains listed next were all sequenced from one sample in a study of blood T cell repertoires in COVID-19. TCRdb's copy holds only in-frame clones and misses some; the assay was immunoSEQ multiplex PCR. The sample carries 220,000 or so clones, 80% to 90% recorded once. Sequencing used peripheral blood. Receptor source: a woman aged 55 to 70 who had recovered from COVID-19.

The rearrangement links TRBV6-6 to TRBJ1-5; no reliable D call. Between the trimmed V and J ends, which lost 5 bases and 1 base, there was a span of 21 bases. Germline V gene lookup returns CDR1 MNHNY and CDR2 SVGAGI (reference sequence). The CDR3 has 18 residues. CDR3 residues: CASSHPERGIWSNQPQHF. In nucleotides, the CDR3 is TGTGCCAGCAGTCATCCCGAACGGGGAATCTGGAGCAATCAGCCCCAGCATTTT.

The chain employs TRBV7-3 and TRBJ2-2; the match to TRBD1 covers 7 bases. V shed 5 bases and J 6 bases; nucleotides not matched to a gene: 6. In germline, CDR1 is SGHTA, CDR2 FQGTGA. The CDR3 runs 14 residues. The CDR3 coding sequence is TGTGCCAGCAGCCCCCAAGGGACAGCCGGGGAGCTGTTTTTT. Residues: CASSPQGTAGELFF.

V usage is TRBV7-9 and J usage is TRBJ1-5, with 7 bases lining up with TRBD1. V was pared by 5 bases and J by 4 bases, with 8 bases of the junction left unmatched. Germline V gene lookup returns CDR1 SEHNR and CDR2 FQNEAQ (reference sequence). The CDR3 has 15 residues. The CDR3 region has the DNA TGTGCCAGCAGCACCTCGGGACAGCGTAATCAGCCCCAGCATTTT. As protein: CASSTSGQRNQPQHF.

In this sample, this clone turned up a few times. The chain employs TRBV12-5 and TRBJ2-1, with TRBD1 matching 7 bases. The V gene end was trimmed by 2 bases and the J gene end by 7 bases; junction bases not matched to a gene: 5. Germline V lookup: CDR1 LGHNT, CDR2 FRNRAP. This CDR3 has 14 amino acids. CDR3 amino acids: CASGLQTGINEQFF. Written as DNA, the CDR3 is TGTGCTAGTGGTTTGCAGACAGGGATAAATGAGCAGTTCTTC.

The V call is TRBV11-3, the J call TRBJ2-2; 9 nucleotides line up with TRBD1. This CDR3 spans 15 amino acids. J lost 5 bases, V lost 5 bases, and 6 bases had no gene match. Germline assignment: CDR1 SGHNT and CDR2 YENEEA. DNA of the CDR3: TGTGCCAGCAGCCCCGGGACAGGGTCGACCGGGGAGCTGTTTTTT. Its translation is CASSPGTGSTGELFF.

This clone occurred once. V usage is TRBV7-2 and J usage is TRBJ1-2, with D possibly TRBD1 on 5 matching bases. CDR3 length: 15 amino acids. V was trimmed by 6 bases and J by 4 bases, leaving 18 bases between them. Germline assignment: CDR1 SGHTA and CDR2 FQGNSA. CDR3 region: CASSPGRTSVYGYTF. CDR3 sequence (DNA): TGTGCCAGCAGTCCAGGGAGGACCTCCGTCTATGGCTACACCTTC.

V gene TRBV19 combines with J gene TRBJ1-2; tentatively, D is TRBD1 (5 bases). From germline, CDR1 is LNHDA and CDR2 SQIVND (reference sequence). CDR3 length: 14 residues. With 5 bases removed from V and 6 bases from J, the gap between germline ends came to 16 bases. CDR3 sequence: CASSSLGGANGYTF. The CDR3 nucleotides are TGTGCCAGTAGTTCTCTAGGAGGGGCTAATGGCTACACCTTC.

The chain links TRBV29-1 to TRBJ2-7, with 9 bases identical to TRBD1. This CDR3 comprises 15 residues. Trimming took 6 bases from V and 4 from J; bases not matched to a gene: 13. Germline lookup yields CDR1 SQVTM and CDR2 ANQGSEA. The CDR3 sequence is CSVLRGTGPVYEQYF. CDR3 bases: TGCAGCGTCCTTCGGGGGACAGGGCCCGTTTACGAGCAGTACTTC.

The J gene is TRBJ2-3, the V gene TRBV3-1 (or the pseudogene TRBV3-2), with no clear D. V was pared by 0 bases and J by 2 bases, with 12 bases between. Germline CDR1 reads LGHDT; CDR2 reads YNNKEL (reference sequence). The CDR3 spans 16 residues. The CDR3 protein is CASSQDILGPTDTQYF. The CDR3 DNA is TGTGCCAGCAGCCAAGATATCCTGGGCCCCACAGATACGCAGTATTTT.

The genes are TRBV30 and TRBJ2-7, with a tentative D call TRBD2 (5 bases). The V end lost 2 bases, the J end lost 6 bases, and 11 bases lay between the germline ends. CDR3 size: 12 residues. Germline V lookup: CDR1 GTSNPN, CDR2 SVGIG (reference sequence). The CDR3 spells CAWSTRLAEQYF. Here the CDR3 DNA reads TGTGCCTGGAGTACTAGATTGGCCGAGCAGTACTTC.

The chain couples TRBV7-6 to TRBJ1-1; 7 nucleotides match TRBD1. Germline CDR1 is SGHVS and CDR2 is FNYEAQ. Trimming removed 3 bases from V and 1 base from J; junction bases left unmatched: 5. This CDR3 is 15 amino acids long. CDR3: CASSFPGTANTEAFF. DNA for the CDR3: TGTGCCAGCAGCTTCCCCGGGACAGCGAACACTGAAGCTTTCTTT.

The V and J genes are TRBV6-5 and TRBJ1-6, with D perhaps matching TRBD1 (6 bases). The CDR3 is 14 amino acids. Germline values: CDR1 MNHEY, CDR2 SVGAGI. V was pared by 8 bases and J by 6 bases, with 14 bases between. The CDR3 nucleotides are TGTGCCAGCTACCTGGACAGAGTTAATTCACCCCTCCACTTT. Translating gives CASYLDRVNSPLHF.

The genes are TRBV2 and TRBJ1-3; D not resolved. The CDR3 is 19 amino acids. Trimming pared 2 bases from V and 0 bases from J, leaving 20 bases between. Per germline, CDR1 SNHLY and CDR2 FYNNEI. CDR3 bases: TGTGCCAGCAGTGAAAGATGGGTCTCAACCCGGAGCTCTGGAAACACCATATATTTT. Translated, it gives CASSERWVSTRSSGNTIYF.

CDR3 coding DNA: TGTGCCAGCAGCGGGCAGGGGGCCAATCAGCCCCAGCATTTT. Translating gives CASSGQGANQPQHF. The chain links TRBV7-9 to TRBJ1-5; the match to TRBD1 covers 8 bases. The CDR3 runs to 14 residues. Unmatched junction bases numbered 3, after V lost 5 bases and J lost 3 bases. CDR1 and CDR2 from the germline V gene are SEHNR and FQNEAQ (reference sequence).

The V gene is TRBV5-1, the J gene TRBJ2-3; 8 positions match TRBD2. The trim removed 6 bases at V and 3 bases at J, leaving 3 bases unmatched. Germline CDR1 is SGHRS and CDR2 is YFSETQ. The CDR3 is 13 residues long. The CDR3 DNA reads TGCGCCAGCACGACTAGCGCGACAGATACGCAGTATTTT. Its protein product is CASTTSATDTQYF.

This chain connects TRBV18 to TRBJ2-7; 10 bases are a match to TRBD2. Trimming removed 0 bases from V and 3 bases from J; junction bases left unmatched: 5. This CDR3 has 16 residues. CDR1 is KGHSH, CDR2 LQKENI, per germline. The CDR3 nucleotides read TGTGCCAGCTCACCACCCCCTAGCGGGGGCATCTACGAGCAGTACTTC. Its protein product is CASSPPPSGGIYEQYF.

This clone was detected only once. For the CDR3, the DNA is TGTGCCAGCAGCGAATCTGGTCGGCGGTACACAGATACGCAGTATTTT. This encodes CASSESGRRYTDTQYF. The chain is built from TRBV7-3 and TRBJ2-3; D gene ambiguous. Germline V gives CDR1 SGHTA, CDR2 FQGTGA. Between the trimmed V and J ends, which lost 5 bases and 2 bases, there was a span of 17 bases. The CDR3 totals 16 residues.

The rearrangement uses TRBV9 and TRBJ1-6; possibly TRBD1 for D (6 bases). Deletions cut 4 bases from V and 6 bases from J, with 14 bases between. This CDR3 spans 15 amino acids. Germline V gene data show CDR1 as SGDLS and CDR2 as YYNGEE. The CDR3 DNA reads TGTGCCAGCAGCCCACTGGGGGGGCTTAATTCACCCCTCCACTTT. Amino acid sequence: CASSPLGGLNSPLHF. The complete variable domain, with remaining parts taken from reference TRBV9 and TRBJ1-6, reads DSGVTQTPKHLITATGQRVTLRCSPRSGDLSVYWYQQSLDQGLQFLIQYYNGEERAKGNILERFSAQQFPDLHSELNLSSLELGDSALYFCASSPLGGLNSPLHFGNGTRLTVT.

The rearrangement joins TRBV6-5 to TRBJ1-2, with D perhaps matching TRBD1 (6 bases). The V end was cut by 2 bases, the J end by 7 bases, with 17 bases between. Germline lookup yields CDR1 MNHEY and CDR2 SVGAGI. There are 15 residues in the CDR3. The CDR3 region is CASSYESGQIGGYTF. The DNA of the CDR3 is TGTGCCAGCAGTTACGAATCTGGACAGATCGGTGGCTACACCTTC.

The chain employs TRBV19 and TRBJ1-6, with a possible D match to TRBD1 (6 bases). The CDR3 covers 14 residues. The germline gives CDR1 LNHDA, CDR2 SQIVND (reference sequence). Trimming left V 6 bases short and J 6 bases short, with 12 bases between. Written as DNA, the CDR3 is TGTGCCAGTAGGTCGGACAGCCCTAATTCACCCCTCCACTTT. It specifies CASRSDSPNSPLHF.

The genes are TRBV4-1 and TRBJ1-2; the match to TRBD1 covers 9 bases. Germline CDR1 is MGHRA and CDR2 is YSYEKL. V shed 4 bases and J 0 bases; nucleotides not matched to a gene: 0. CDR3 length: 14 amino acids. CDR3 in amino acids: CASSRDRANYGYTF. CDR3 in DNA: TGCGCCAGCAGCCGGGACAGGGCTAACTATGGCTACACCTTC.

This clone was picked up one time. J is TRBJ1-1 and V is TRBV11-3, with D perhaps matching TRBD1 (5 bases). Germline CDR1 and CDR2: SGHNT and YENEEA. V was pared by 5 bases and J by 2 bases, with 6 bases between. The CDR3 spans 12 residues. The CDR3 sequence is CASSRGNTEAFF. In DNA form, the CDR3 reads TGTGCCAGCAGCAGGGGTAACACTGAAGCTTTCTTT.

The chain combines TRBV14 with TRBJ2-3; 10 bases are a match to TRBD1. The germline gives CDR1 SGHDN, CDR2 FVKESK. Losses at the gene ends were 2 bases for V and 3 bases for J; bases not matched to a gene: 11. This CDR3 has 18 amino acids. CDR3 protein: CASSQRDRGFIVTDTQYF. CDR3 in DNA: TGTGCCAGCAGCCAACGGGACAGGGGATTTATTGTAACAGATACGCAGTATTTT.

V gene TRBV6-5 combines with J gene TRBJ1-2, with 7 bases fitting TRBD1. CDR3 length equals 13 residues. Germline V gives CDR1 MNHEY, CDR2 SVGAGI. V was pared by 5 bases and J by 4 bases, with 4 bases of the junction left unmatched. The CDR3 is CASSPGTVYGYTF. DNA for the CDR3: TGTGCCAGCAGTCCCGGGACAGTCTATGGCTACACCTTC.

This clone has just one count. The rearrangement joins TRBV30 to TRBJ1-1, with TRBD1 as a possible D gene (6 bases). Germline-derived CDR1 and CDR2 are GTSNPN and SVGIG (reference sequence). V lost 1 base and J 12 bases, leaving 15 bases between the germline ends. This CDR3 spans 12 amino acids. In DNA, the CDR3 is TGTGCCTGGAGTGAGATTACAGGGCCGACTTTCTTT. Translating it yields CAWSEITGPTFF.

The chain joins TRBV4-1 to TRBJ1-1, with D unresolved. V was cut by 4 bases and J by 1 base, with 10 bases left in between. The germline V gene encodes CDR1 MGHRA and CDR2 YSYEKL. CDR3 length equals 14 residues. The CDR3 region has the DNA TGCGCCAGCAGCCGCACGGCGGCGAACACTGAAGCTTTCTTT. The encoded protein is CASSRTAANTEAFF.

This sequence joins TRBV9 and TRBJ1-1; D uncertain. Germline CDR1 reads SGDLS; CDR2 reads YYNGEE. The length of the CDR3 is 14 residues. V dropped 0 bases and J dropped 4 bases, with 10 bases sitting between them. CDR3 amino acids: CASSVDTGRTEAFF. The CDR3 DNA follows: TGTGCCAGCAGCGTAGACACGGGTCGCACTGAAGCTTTCTTT.